This TCR beta chain was captured in a study of early stage breast cancer tumors (dated by TCRdb to about 2017). Background for the entire study: Of the 16 invasive breast tumors, twelve were found to be estrogen receptor-positive, progesterone receptor-positive and HER2-negative. Of the roughly twelve ER+/PR+/HER2- tumors, eight were classified as invasive ductal carcinomas and four as invasive lobular carcinomas. A read coverage of roughly 10-fold per sample was achieved on average. Across all samples, more than 2.5 million templates representing roughly 1 million unique clonotypes were detected.

Each sample was amplified as two independent genomic DNA replicates: around 0.47 ug for blood and approximately 1.4 ug for tumor or normal breast. TCRB sequencing of genomic DNA was carried out with the ImmunoSeq Intro kit according to the manufacturer's instructions. Multiplex PCR ran around 32 cycles with proprietary primers and spike-in control sequences for absolute quantification. An 87-bp fragment spanning the CDR3 and flanking V and J genes was sequenced with single-end 150-bp reads. Seven samples, with two replicates for each sample, were multiplexed per lane of an Illumina MiSeq using version 3.0 chemistry. Processing in the source paper ran as follows. Raw data were processed with the vendor's proprietary pipeline, and both replicates were merged into a single result per sample. Productive rearrangements sharing the V-gene family, CDR3 amino acid sequence and J-gene segment were defined as clonotypes. To compute clonality, the normalized Shannon entropy (Pielou evenness) of TCRB abundances was subtracted from 1. To estimate T cell density, the total number of templates was divided by the number of input cells, which was inferred from the amount of DNA input. Recon with default parameters was used to estimate total repertoire diversity and clonality. A clonotype counted as tumor-enriched if its abundance in tumor exceeded 0.1% and was at least 32-fold higher than its abundance in normal breast. Sourced from immuneACCESS, this table was stored by TCRdb with only in-frame sequences that have V and J called. A share of the clones is absent; for the studies checked, an unresolved V gene accounts for under half, and the remainder has no known explanation. V and J calls and clone size are those listed in that table; D and trimming were worked out from the DNA. Within this sample are around 40,000 clones, with under 80% of them counted one time only. In total, the top ten clones hold 6.8% of the sample.

The study profiled bulk TCR beta-chain repertoires in matched peripheral blood, tumor and adjacent normal breast tissue taken from some 17 patients with early-stage breast cancer. Before surgery, about 4.5-10 mL of whole blood was collected into EDTA tubes and then processed within 2 hours. Peripheral blood mononuclear cells were isolated by Ficoll-Paque centrifugation in SepMate-50 tubes. PBMCs were cryopreserved in aliquots of roughly 1.9 to 4 million cells in around 90% FBS with approximately 10% DMSO and kept in liquid nitrogen. The Qiagen AllPrep DNA/RNA Mini kit was used for genomic DNA extraction. This clone has more than one count but fewer than ten. The antigen this receptor binds is unknown. Base qualities are not recorded, but no much larger clone differs from it by a single base. General findings and caveats noted by the study authors: Repertoires from blood and normal breast were more alike than repertoires from blood and tumor, and in about 90% of the 16 patients, comparing each tissue with blood separated tumor from normal. Enriched TCRB sequences shared across patients were mostly commonly generated sequences, unlikely to play an important role in the tumor microenvironment. Approximately 2.4-fold higher T cell density and higher clonality were observed in tumors than in adjacent normal breast tissue. Chain pairing and functional markers such as CD4, CD8 and FOXP3 were missed by bulk genomic DNA sequencing of unsorted cells. Because the cohort was small, a breakdown by tumor subtype could not be done.

Germline trimming amounts to 3 bases on V and 5 bases on J, with 9 as the count of junction bases outside the gene matches. From the cysteine up to the phenylalanine, the CDR3 has a length of 16 residues. Just CDR3 DNA is preserved here, 48 bases in frame from base 1. From the germline V gene, CDR1 is SGDLS and CDR2 is YYNGEE. This sequence uses TRBV9 and TRBJ2-3; TRBD2 matches 10 bases in the middle. Sequenced: blood. The sequence was collected from a person between 55 and 69 years old with breast cancer. The CDR3 here reads CASSAESSGGRDTQYF. The sequence in DNA is TGTGCCAGCAGCGCCGAGTCTAGCGGGGGACGAGATACGCAGTATTTT.